The clone carrying this T cell receptor beta chain has a count of ten or more. Antigen specificity is unknown. This sample stems from a study of T cells after yellow fever vaccination. The overall study: Preparing low-cell-number fractions relied on SMART-Seq v4 Ultra Low Input. Study-level findings and limits: After the booster, 96% of CD4 and about nine tenths of CD8 primary-response clones were re-detected. CD4 and CD8 compartments shared a small share of clonotypes.

From germline, CDR1 is GTSNPN and CDR2 SVGIG (reference sequence). The J segment lost 7 bases and the V segment lost 6 bases, leaving 10 bases of the junction unmatched. CDR3 length: 14 residues. 5'RACE template switching produced TCR cDNA carrying a universal primer site and UMIs. TCRdb used MiXCR to reprocess the 5' RACE reads, holding one entry per CDR3 protein. This sample has approximately 300,000 distinct CDR3 sequences, with around 10% found just once. The receptor comes from a man between 18 and 29 years old who received the YFV17D yellow fever vaccine. The genes are TRBV30 and TRBJ1-5; 9 bases are shared with TRBD1. The source material was CD4+ T cells sorted from PBMCs, sampled 45 days after the yellow fever booster vaccination. The CDR3 loop reads CACGQGSVGQPQHF. CDR3 bases: TGTGCCTGCGGACAGGGGTCCGTCGGGCAGCCCCAGCATTTT.